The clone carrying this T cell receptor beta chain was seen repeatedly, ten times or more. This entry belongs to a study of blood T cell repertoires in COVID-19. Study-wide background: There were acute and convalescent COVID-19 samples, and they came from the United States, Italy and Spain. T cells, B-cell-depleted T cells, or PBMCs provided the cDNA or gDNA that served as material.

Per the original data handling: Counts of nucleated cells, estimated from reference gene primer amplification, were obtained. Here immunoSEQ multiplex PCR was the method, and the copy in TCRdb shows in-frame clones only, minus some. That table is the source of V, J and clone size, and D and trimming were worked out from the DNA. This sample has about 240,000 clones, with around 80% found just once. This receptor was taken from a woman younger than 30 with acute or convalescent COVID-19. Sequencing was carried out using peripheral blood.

For the CDR3, the DNA is TGCGCCAGCAGCCAAGCGGGGGGTCTAGCGGGCAGCTCCTACAATGAGCAGTTCTTC. This sequence encodes CASSQAGGLAGSSYNEQFF. This chain joins TRBV4-3 and TRBJ2-1; 8 nucleotides align to TRBD2. The CDR3 spans 19 residues. Germline V gives CDR1 LGHNA, CDR2 YSLEER. V was clipped by 1 base and J by 0 bases; unmatched bases: 11.